This TCR beta chain was sequenced for a study of a mutant IDH1 vaccine in newly diagnosed glioma. The ends lost 3 bases at V and 0 bases at J; junction bases unmatched: 6. The germline CDR1 and CDR2 sequences are SNHLY and FYNNEI. CDR3 length equals 18 residues. With regard to this clone: Its antigen is as yet unknown.

The time point denotes: week 11, during vaccination. Topical imiquimod accompanied each vaccine dose, which consisted of 300 ug of mutant IDH1 20-mer peptide. The table came from immunoSEQ multiplex PCR; TCRdb's copy has only in-frame clones and leaves some out. The sample has approximately 25,000 clones, over 75% seen once. The TCR was taken from a woman aged 18-29 years with glioma. The material was PBMCs, obtained from a glioma patient whose treatment included an IDH1 peptide vaccine. J is TRBJ2-6 and V is TRBV2; 9 positions match TRBD2. The CDR3 sequence: CASSELASGISGANVLTF. CDR3 nucleotide sequence: TGTGCCAGCAGTGAGCTGGCTAGCGGGATCTCTGGGGCCAACGTCCTGACTTTC.